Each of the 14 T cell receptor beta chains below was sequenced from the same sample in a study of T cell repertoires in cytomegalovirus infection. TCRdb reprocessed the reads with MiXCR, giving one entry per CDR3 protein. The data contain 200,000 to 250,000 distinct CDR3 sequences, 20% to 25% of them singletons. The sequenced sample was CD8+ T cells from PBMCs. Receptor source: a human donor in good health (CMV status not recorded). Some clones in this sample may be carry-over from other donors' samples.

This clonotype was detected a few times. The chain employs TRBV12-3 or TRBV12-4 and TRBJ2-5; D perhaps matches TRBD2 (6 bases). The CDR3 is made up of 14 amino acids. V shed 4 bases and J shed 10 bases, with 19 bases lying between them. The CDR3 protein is CASSSTGLAPDQYF. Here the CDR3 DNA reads TGTGCCAGCAGTTCAACGGGACTCGCGCCCGACCAGTACTTC.

As DNA, the CDR3 is TGCAGCGTTGGACCTGAAGCTTTCTTT. This sequence encodes CSVGPEAFF. The chain carries TRBV29-1 and TRBJ1-1; D gene unclear. This CDR3 has 9 residues. CDR1 and CDR2 (germline): SQVTM, ANQGSEA. V was cut by 4 bases and J by 6 bases, with 3 bases left in between.

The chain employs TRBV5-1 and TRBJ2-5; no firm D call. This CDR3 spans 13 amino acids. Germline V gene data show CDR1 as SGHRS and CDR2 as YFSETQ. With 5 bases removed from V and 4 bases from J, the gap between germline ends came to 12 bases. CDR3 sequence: CASRNSEGETQYF. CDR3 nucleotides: TGCGCCAGCAGAAACAGCGAAGGAGAGACCCAGTACTTC.

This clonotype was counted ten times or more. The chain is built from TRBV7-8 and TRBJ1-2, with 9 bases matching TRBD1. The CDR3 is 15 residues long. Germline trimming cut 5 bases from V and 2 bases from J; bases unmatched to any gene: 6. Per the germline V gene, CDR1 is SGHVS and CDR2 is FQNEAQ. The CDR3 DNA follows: TGTGCCAGCAGCGATCCGGGACAGGGCAACTATGGCTACACCTTC. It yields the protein CASSDPGQGNYGYTF.

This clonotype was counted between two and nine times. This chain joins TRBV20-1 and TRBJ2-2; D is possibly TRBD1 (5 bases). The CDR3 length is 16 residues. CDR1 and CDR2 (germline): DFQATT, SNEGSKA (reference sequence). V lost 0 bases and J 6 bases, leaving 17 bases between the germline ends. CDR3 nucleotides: TGCAGTGCTAGAGATTCGTGGGCAGGGAAGGCCGGGGAGCTGTTTTTT. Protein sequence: CSARDSWAGKAGELFF.

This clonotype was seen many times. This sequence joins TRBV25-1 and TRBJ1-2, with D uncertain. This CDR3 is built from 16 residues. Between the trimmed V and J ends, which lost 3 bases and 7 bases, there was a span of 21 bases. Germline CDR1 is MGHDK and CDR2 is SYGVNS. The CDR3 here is CASSESEVLQFRGYTF. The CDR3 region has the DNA TGTGCCAGCAGTGAGTCGGAAGTTCTACAGTTCCGTGGCTACACCTTC.

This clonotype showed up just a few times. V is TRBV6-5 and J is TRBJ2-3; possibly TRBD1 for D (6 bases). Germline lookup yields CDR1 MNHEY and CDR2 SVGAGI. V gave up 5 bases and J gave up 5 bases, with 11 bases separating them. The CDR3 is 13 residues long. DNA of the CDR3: TGTGCCAGCAGTGACGGACAGTTAGATACGCAGTATTTT. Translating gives CASSDGQLDTQYF.

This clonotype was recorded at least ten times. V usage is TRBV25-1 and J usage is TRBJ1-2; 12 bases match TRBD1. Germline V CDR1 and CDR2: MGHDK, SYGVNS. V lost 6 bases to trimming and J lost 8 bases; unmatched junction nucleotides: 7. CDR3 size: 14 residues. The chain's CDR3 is CASSYGTGGRGYTF. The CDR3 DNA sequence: TGTGCCAGCAGCTACGGGACAGGGGGCAGAGGCTACACCTTC.

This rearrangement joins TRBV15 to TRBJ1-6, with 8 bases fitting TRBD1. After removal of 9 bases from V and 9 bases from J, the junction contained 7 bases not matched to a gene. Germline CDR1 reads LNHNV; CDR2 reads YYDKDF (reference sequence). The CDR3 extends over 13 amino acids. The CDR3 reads CATSDRGVSPLHF. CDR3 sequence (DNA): TGTGCCACGAGCGACAGGGGTGTTTCACCCCTCCACTTT.

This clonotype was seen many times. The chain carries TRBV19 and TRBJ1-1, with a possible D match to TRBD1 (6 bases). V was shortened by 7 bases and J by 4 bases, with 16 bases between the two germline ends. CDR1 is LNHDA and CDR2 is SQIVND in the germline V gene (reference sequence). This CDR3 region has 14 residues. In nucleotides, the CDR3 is TGTGCCAGTACCGCTCGGGGGGCTGGCACTGAAGCTTTCTTT. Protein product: CASTARGAGTEAFF. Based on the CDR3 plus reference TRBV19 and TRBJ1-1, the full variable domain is DGGITQSPKYLFRKEGQNVTLSCEQNLNHDAMYWYRQDPGQGLRLIYYSQIVNDFQKGDIAEGYSVSREKKESFPLTVTSAQKNPTAFYLCASTARGAGTEAFFGQGTRLTVV.

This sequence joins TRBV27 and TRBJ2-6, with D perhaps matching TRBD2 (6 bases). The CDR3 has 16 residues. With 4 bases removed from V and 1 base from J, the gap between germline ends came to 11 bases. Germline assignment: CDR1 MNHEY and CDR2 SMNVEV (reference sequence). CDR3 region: CASSWDGGSGANVLTF. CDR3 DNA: TGTGCCAGCAGTTGGGACGGAGGGTCTGGGGCCAACGTCCTGACTTTC. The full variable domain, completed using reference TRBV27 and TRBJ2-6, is EAQVTQNPRYLITVTGKKLTVTCSQNMNHEYMSWYRQDPGLGLRQIYYSMNVEVTDKGDVPEGYKVSRKEKRNFPLILESPSPNQTSLYFCASSWDGGSGANVLTFGAGSRLTVL.

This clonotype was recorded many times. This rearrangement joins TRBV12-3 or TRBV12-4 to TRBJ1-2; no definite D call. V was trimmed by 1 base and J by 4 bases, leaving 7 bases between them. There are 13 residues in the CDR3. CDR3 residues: CASSLDRTYGYTF. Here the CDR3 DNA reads TGTGCCAGCAGTTTAGACCGGACCTATGGCTACACCTTC.

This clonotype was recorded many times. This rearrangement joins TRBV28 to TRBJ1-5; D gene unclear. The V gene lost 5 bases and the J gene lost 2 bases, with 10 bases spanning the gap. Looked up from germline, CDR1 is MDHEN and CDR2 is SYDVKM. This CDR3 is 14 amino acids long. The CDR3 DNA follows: TGTGCCAGCAGTCTGACGGTCGGCAATCAGCCCCAGCATTTT. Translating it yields CASSLTVGNQPQHF.

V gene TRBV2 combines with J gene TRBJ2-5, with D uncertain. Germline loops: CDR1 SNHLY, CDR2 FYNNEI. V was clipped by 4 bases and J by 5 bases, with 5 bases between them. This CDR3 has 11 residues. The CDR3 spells CASSGNETQYF. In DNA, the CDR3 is TGTGCCAGCAGTGGGAACGAGACCCAGTACTTC.